The rows below give T cell receptor beta chains drawn from one sample of a study of shared T cell receptors in the human thymus. Profiling relied on immunoSEQ multiplex PCR, and the TCRdb table lists in-frame clones only, not all of them. The data hold around 340,000 clones, with over 90% observed a single time. The sample was thymocytes. The receptors derive from a human donor. CDR3s include the opening cysteine and the closing phenylalanine or tryptophan. The D gene is left open where the match is weak. Expanded clones are given a class, and other clones once, few, many or no size at all.

j_call: TRBJ1-2; cdr3_length: 14; d_call: NA; v_call: TRBV7-9; clone_size: NA; cdr3_aa: CASSWVRVNYGYTF; cdr3_nt: TGTGCCAGCAGCTGGGTTCGGGTAAACTATGGCTACACCTTC
j_call: TRBJ2-1; cdr3_length: 17; d_call: NA; v_call: TRBV5-6; clone_size: NA; cdr3_aa: CASSLVWRLSSYNEQFF; cdr3_nt: TGTGCCAGCAGCTTGGTCTGGCGTCTGAGCTCCTACAATGAGCAGTTCTTC
j_call: TRBJ1-3; cdr3_length: 15; d_call: NA; v_call: TRBV11-2; clone_size: NA; cdr3_aa: CASSFLTRSGNTIYF; cdr3_nt: TGTGCCAGCAGCTTTTTAACCCGCTCTGGAAACACCATATATTTT
j_call: TRBJ2-3; cdr3_length: 19; d_call: TRBD2; v_call: TRBV7-6; clone_size: NA; cdr3_aa: CASSFKRTSGRRNTDTQYF; cdr3_nt: TGTGCCAGCAGCTTTAAGAGGACTAGCGGGAGGAGGAACACAGATACGCAGTATTTT
j_call: TRBJ2-1; cdr3_length: 15; d_call: NA; v_call: TRBV25-1; clone_size: once; cdr3_aa: CASSIVGASYNEQFF; cdr3_nt: TGTGCCAGCAGTATAGTGGGCGCAAGCTACAATGAGCAGTTCTTC
j_call: TRBJ2-5; cdr3_length: 13; d_call: NA; v_call: TRBV18; clone_size: NA; cdr3_aa: CASSPPGEETQYF; cdr3_nt: TGTGCCAGCTCACCACCGGGAGAAGAGACCCAGTACTTC
j_call: TRBJ2-2; cdr3_length: 14; d_call: TRBD1; v_call: TRBV9; clone_size: NA; cdr3_aa: CASSGQGNTGELFF; cdr3_nt: TGTGCCAGCAGCGGACAGGGCAACACCGGGGAGCTGTTTTTT
j_call: TRBJ1-1; cdr3_length: 17; d_call: NA; v_call: TRBV27; clone_size: NA; cdr3_aa: CASSLRSSVRGNTEAFF; cdr3_nt: TGTGCCAGCAGTTTACGGTCGAGTGTCAGGGGGAACACTGAAGCTTTCTTT
j_call: TRBJ2-7; cdr3_length: 18; d_call: TRBD2; v_call: TRBV7-9; clone_size: NA; cdr3_aa: CASSLLELAGGRSYEQYF; cdr3_nt: TGTGCCAGCAGCTTATTAGAACTAGCGGGAGGGAGATCCTACGAGCAGTACTTC
j_call: TRBJ2-4; cdr3_length: 13; d_call: TRBD1; v_call: TRBV15; clone_size: NA; cdr3_aa: CAILSGTEDIQYF; cdr3_nt: TGTGCCATCCTATCCGGGACAGAGGACATTCAGTACTTC
j_call: TRBJ2-1; cdr3_length: 13; d_call: NA; v_call: TRBV6-5; clone_size: once; cdr3_aa: CASRAVVVNEQFF; cdr3_nt: TGTGCCAGCAGGGCCGTCGTGGTCAATGAGCAGTTCTTC
j_call: TRBJ2-3; cdr3_length: 16; d_call: NA; v_call: TRBV7-3; clone_size: NA; cdr3_aa: CASSPSLGGRTDTQYF; cdr3_nt: TGTGCCAGCAGCCCCAGTCTCGGAGGGCGCACAGATACGCAGTATTTT
j_call: TRBJ2-7; cdr3_length: 13; d_call: NA; v_call: TRBV6-1; clone_size: NA; cdr3_aa: CATFQRSSYEQYF; cdr3_nt: TGTGCCACCTTCCAGCGGAGTTCCTACGAGCAGTACTTC
j_call: TRBJ2-1; cdr3_length: 15; d_call: NA; v_call: TRBV18; clone_size: NA; cdr3_aa: CASSPPGLTYNEQFF; cdr3_nt: TGTGCCAGCTCACCCCCGGGACTGACGTACAATGAGCAGTTCTTC
j_call: TRBJ2-3; cdr3_length: 15; d_call: NA; v_call: TRBV28; clone_size: once; cdr3_aa: CASLEGDRYTDTQYF; cdr3_nt: TGTGCCAGCCTCGAGGGGGACCGATACACAGATACGCAGTATTTT
j_call: TRBJ1-1; cdr3_length: 13; d_call: NA; v_call: TRBV27; clone_size: NA; cdr3_aa: CASSLSDPTEAFF; cdr3_nt: TGTGCCAGCAGTTTATCGGACCCGACTGAAGCTTTCTTT